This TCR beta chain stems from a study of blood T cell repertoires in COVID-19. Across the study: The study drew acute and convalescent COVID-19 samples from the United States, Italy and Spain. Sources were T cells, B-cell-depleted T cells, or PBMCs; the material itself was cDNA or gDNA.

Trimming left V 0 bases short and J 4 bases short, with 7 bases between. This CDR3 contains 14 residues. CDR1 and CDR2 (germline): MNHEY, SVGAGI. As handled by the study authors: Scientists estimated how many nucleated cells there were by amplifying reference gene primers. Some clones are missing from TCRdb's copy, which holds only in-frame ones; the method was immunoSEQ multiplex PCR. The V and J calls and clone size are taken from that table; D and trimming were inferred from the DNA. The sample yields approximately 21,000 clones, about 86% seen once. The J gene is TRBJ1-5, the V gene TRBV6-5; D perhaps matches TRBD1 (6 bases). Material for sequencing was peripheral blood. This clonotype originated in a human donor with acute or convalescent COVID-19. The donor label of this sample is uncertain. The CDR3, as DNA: TGTGCCAGCAGTTACTCGCAGGGGAATCAGCCCCAGCATTTT. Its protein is CASSYSQGNQPQHF.